This TCR beta chain was recorded in a study of CD8+CD57+ T cells in acquired aplastic anemia. General observations from the study: In common between the patients and the controls were twenty-nine CD8+ CDR3 sequences. In CD8+ cells, Simpson's diversity showed no significant difference between patients and controls.

The CDR3 runs to 13 residues. V gave up 1 base and J gave up 0 bases, with 3 bases separating them. This clonotype was seen repeatedly, ten times or more. Its antigen is undetermined. Genomic DNA, the template, was used for profiling of the TCR beta VDJ and CDR3. TCRdb redid the calling of the reads with MiXCR, one entry per CDR3 protein. The sample consists of around 170,000 distinct CDR3 sequences, 35% to 50% of them appearing once. The TCR was taken from a human donor in good health. Sequenced sample: sorted CD4+, CD8+, or CD8+CD57+ T cells (not recorded which) from PBMCs. V gene TRBV12-3 or TRBV12-4 combines with J gene TRBJ1-2; D gene unclear. The CDR3 DNA reads as TGTGCCAGCAGTTTAGGTGCTAACTATGGCTACACCTTC. Encoded protein: CASSLGANYGYTF.